Below are 19 T cell receptor beta chains sequenced from a single sample in a study of T cells in Graves' hyperthyroidism and ophthalmopathy. TCR beta CDR3 sequences were amplified from RNA transcripts. TCR CDR3 regions were first amplified by RT-PCR with HTBI primers. TCRdb analysed the multiplex PCR reads with MiXCR anew, one entry per CDR3 protein. The sample lists 600,000 or so distinct CDR3 sequences, around 46% occurring once. Source material: peripheral blood or thyroid tissue (not recorded which). The receptors derive from a woman aged 18-29 years with Graves' hyperthyroidism.

V is TRBV7-3 and J is TRBJ2-7, with D hard to call. V was shortened by 11 bases and J by 2 bases, with 19 bases between the two germline ends. Germline lookup yields CDR1 SGHTA and CDR2 FQGTGA. CDR3 size: 14 residues. The CDR3, as DNA: TGTGCCTGGTCCTTTCGCGGATATCCCTACGAGCAGTACTTC. Encoded protein: CAWSFRGYPYEQYF.

This sequence joins TRBV5-1 and TRBJ2-7; D remains unclear. This CDR3 is built from 13 residues. Germline lookup yields CDR1 SGHRS and CDR2 YFSETQ. V lost 2 bases and J lost 0, with 6 bases in between. Written as DNA, the CDR3 is TGCGCCAGCAGCTTCTCCAGCTCCTACGAGCAGTACTTC. This encodes CASSFSSSYEQYF.

Concerning this clonotype: One end of the junction varies from germline; a read error may be responsible. The rearrangement links TRBV6-5 to TRBJ1-5; 7 bases match TRBD1. Per germline, CDR1 MNHEY and CDR2 SVGAGI. This CDR3 is 15 amino acids long. The CDR3 DNA sequence: TGTGCCATCAGTTACGACAGGGAAGGCAATCAGCCCCAGCATTTT. Its translation is CAISYDREGNQPQHF.

This clonotype was counted between two and nine times. This chain uses TRBV7-2 with TRBJ2-2; D is ambiguous. Germline V CDR1 and CDR2: SGHTA, FQGNSA. V gave up 3 bases and J gave up 0 bases, with 8 bases separating them. This CDR3 has 15 amino acids. CDR3: CASSLGRANTGELFF. The CDR3 nucleotides are TGTGCCAGCAGCTTGGGAAGGGCGAACACCGGGGAGCTGTTTTTT.

This clonotype occurred many times. The chain employs TRBV7-9 and TRBJ1-2; D is unclear. CDR3 length: 14 residues. The germline CDR1 and CDR2 sequences are SEHNR and FQNEAQ (reference sequence). Trimming took 1 base from V and 2 from J, leaving 8 bases between them. The CDR3 nucleotides read TGTGCCAGCAGCTTAGGAGGTGGAAACTATGGCTACACCTTC. Translating it yields CASSLGGGNYGYTF.

This clonotype has ten or more counts. This rearrangement joins TRBV29-1 to TRBJ1-4; D not resolved. Germline V lookup: CDR1 SQVTM, CDR2 ANQGSEA. Trimming shortened V by 4 bases and J by 6 bases, and 15 bases separated the two germline ends. This CDR3 is 14 amino acids long. CDR3 sequence (DNA): TGCAGCGTTGGAAGACGGACGGCTGATGAAAAACTGTTTTTT. It yields the protein CSVGRRTADEKLFF.

In its sample, this clonotype was seen many times. This sequence joins TRBV7-9 and TRBJ1-1, with a weak D call TRBD1 (5 bases). CDR1 SEHNR and CDR2 FQNEAQ come from the germline V gene (reference sequence). Trimming stripped 1 base from V and 4 bases from J, with 7 bases between. CDR3 size: 13 residues. The CDR3 loop reads CASSLGGTTEAFF. CDR3 sequence (DNA): TGTGCCAGCAGCTTAGGTGGGACCACTGAAGCTTTCTTT.

This chain uses TRBV12-3 or TRBV12-4 with TRBJ2-7, with 12 bases identical to TRBD2. Trimming took 0 bases from V and 0 from J; bases not matched to a gene: 3. The CDR3 has 17 residues. The CDR3 protein is CASSLALAGGTSYEQYF. CDR3 nucleotide sequence: TGTGCCAGCAGTTTAGCACTAGCGGGAGGCACCTCCTACGAGCAGTACTTC.

Only one count was recorded for this clonotype. Given a much more abundant clone one base away, this may be a read error. This chain links TRBV15 with TRBJ1-5; perhaps TRBD1 as D (5 bases). Trimming left V 0 bases short and J 6 bases short, with 18 bases between. CDR1 LNHNV and CDR2 YYDKDF come from the germline V gene (reference sequence). This CDR3 contains 17 residues. This chain's CDR3 is CATSRDFYGAAGQPQHF. CDR3 coding DNA: TGTGCCACCAGCAGAGATTTTTATGGGGCTGCGGGTCAGCCCCAGCATTTT. Complete variable domain (other parts from reference TRBV15 and TRBJ1-5): DAMVIQNPRYQVTQFGKPVTLSCSQTLNHNVMYWYQQKSSQAPKLLFHYYDKDFNNEADTPDNFQSRRPNTSFCFLDIRSPGLGDTAMYLCATSRDFYGAAGQPQHFGDGTRLSIL.

The chain has TRBV11-1 and TRBJ1-5; D might be TRBD1 (5 bases). Trimming took 0 bases from V and 2 from J, leaving 8 bases between them. The CDR3 loop spans 15 amino acids. The germline V gene encodes CDR1 SGHAT and CDR2 FQDESV (reference sequence). The CDR3 sequence is CASSLAREGNQPQHF. CDR3 nucleotides: TGTGCCAGCAGCTTAGCCAGGGAGGGCAATCAGCCCCAGCATTTT.

This chain links TRBV11-1 with TRBJ2-7, with 9 bases matching TRBD1. CDR1 is SGHAT and CDR2 is FQDESV in the germline V gene (reference sequence). The CDR3 covers 15 residues. J lost 3 bases, V lost 0 bases, and 3 bases had no gene match. CDR3 sequence reads: CASSLAVTGGYEQYF. The DNA of the CDR3 is TGTGCCAGCAGCTTAGCGGTGACAGGGGGCTACGAGCAGTACTTC.

This clonotype was found many times. The rearrangement uses TRBV29-1 and TRBJ1-5; D gene uncertain. Germline CDR1 is SQVTM and CDR2 is ANQGSEA. The CDR3 runs 13 residues. Deletions cut 3 bases from V and 2 bases from J, with 8 bases between. The CDR3 here is CSVELSGNQPQHF. CDR3 nucleotides: TGCAGCGTTGAGTTATCGGGCAATCAGCCCCAGCATTTT. The complete variable domain, with remaining parts taken from reference TRBV29-1 and TRBJ1-5, reads SAVISQKPSRDICQRGTSLTIQCQVDSQVTMMFWYRQQPGQSLTLIATANQGSEATYESGFVIDKFPISRPNLTFSTLTVSNMSPEDSSIYLCSVELSGNQPQHFGDGTRLSIL.

This clonotype showed up just once. The chain has TRBV15 and TRBJ1-4; 7 bases match TRBD1. Germline V CDR1 and CDR2: LNHNV, YYDKDF (reference sequence). The CDR3 extends over 17 amino acids. Trimming removed 4 bases from V and 10 bases from J; junction bases left unmatched: 18. The DNA for the CDR3 is TGTGCCACCAGCACCCTAGGGTCCGGACAGGAGGGCGTAAAACTGTTTTTT. It codes for CATSTLGSGQEGVKLFF.

This clonotype was seen ten or more times. J is TRBJ2-5 and V is TRBV7-2, with D perhaps TRBD2 (6 bases). The CDR3 has 14 residues. The V gene lost 5 bases and the J gene lost 6 bases, with 16 bases spanning the gap. CDR1 and CDR2 (germline): SGHTA, FQGNSA. The DNA of the CDR3 is TGTGCCAGCAGCGCCGCCCAGGGACTCAAGACCCAGTACTTC. It encodes CASSAAQGLKTQYF. Filled out from reference TRBV7-2 and TRBJ2-5, the complete variable domain reads GAGVSQSPSNKVTEKGKDVELRCDPISGHTALYWYRQSLGQGLEFLIYFQGNSAPDKSGLPSDRFSAERTGGSVSTLTIQRTQQEDSAVYLCASSAAQGLKTQYFGPGTRLLVL.

This chain connects TRBV20-1 to TRBJ1-1; D is undetermined. The CDR3 spans 15 residues. V was clipped by 3 bases and J by 4 bases, with 18 bases between them. Germline-derived CDR1 and CDR2 are DFQATT and SNEGSKA (reference sequence). DNA for the CDR3: TGCAGTGCTAGGGCGGTTAGTCTAATGGGCACTGAAGCTTTCTTT. It specifies CSARAVSLMGTEAFF.

The chain uses TRBV7-3 and TRBJ2-5, with 8 bases aligning to TRBD1. Trimming took 3 bases from V and 4 from J; bases not matched to a gene: 10. There are 16 residues in the CDR3. In germline, CDR1 is SGHTA, CDR2 FQGTGA. This CDR3 is CASSLSGGYGGETQYF. CDR3 in DNA: TGTGCCAGCAGCTTGTCAGGGGGCTATGGGGGAGAGACCCAGTACTTC.

In this sample, this clonotype turned up once. The junction differs from germline at one of its ends, possibly a read error. The J gene is TRBJ2-7, the V gene TRBV2, with TRBD1 identical over 7 bases. The CDR3 loop spans 16 amino acids. Germline assignment: CDR1 SNHLY and CDR2 FYNNEI. The CDR3 here is CTSSQFEGQSSYEQYF. In nucleotides, the CDR3 is TGCACCAGCAGCCAGTTCGAGGGACAGTCTTCCTACGAGCAGTACTTC.

The chain employs TRBV25-1 and TRBJ2-1, with D tentatively TRBD1 or TRBD2 (7 bases each). From germline, CDR1 is MGHDK and CDR2 SYGVNS. The V gene lost 6 bases and the J gene lost 4 bases, with 16 bases spanning the gap. The CDR3 spans 15 residues. CDR3 loop: CASSSRRGGYNEQFF. CDR3 bases: TGTGCCAGCAGCTCCCGCAGGGGGGGGTACAATGAGCAGTTCTTC.

The rearrangement uses TRBV7-3 and TRBJ1-1; D is ambiguous. Germline CDR1 and CDR2: SGHTA and FQGTGA. Between the trimmed V and J ends, which lost 11 bases and 1 base, there was a span of 8 bases. The length of the CDR3 is 11 residues. CDR3 protein: CAWSQNTEAFF. CDR3 in DNA: TGTGCCTGGAGCCAGAACACTGAAGCTTTCTTT.